This TCR beta chain appears in the sequencing data of a study of spatial heterogeneity in lung cancer (dated by TCRdb to the late 2010s). Regarding the study in general: Beta-chain transcripts were consistently detected in greater numbers than alpha-chain transcripts, which likely reflected higher beta-chain transcript abundance. In non-small cell lung cancer, the study quantitatively compared TCR alpha and beta repertoires across several tumor regions, matched nontumor lung, and blood. In the raw uncorrected reads, each unique combination of TCR and UMI appeared on average more than ten times. Both alpha and beta chains were TCR-sequenced in samples taken at surgery, namely 220 tumor regions, approximately 63 matched nontumor lung samples and just over 55 PBMC samples. Nonsynonymous mutation counts, determined by whole-exome sequencing of tumor tissue, were related to features of the TCR repertoire. The paper as a whole reports these results and caveats: Ubiquitous expanded tumor TCRs showed up in blood more often at tumor resection than at routine follow-up. Additional single-cell paired TCR alpha and beta sequencing was considered necessary to confirm, at a functional level, the hypothesis that regional TCRs recognize regional mutations.

Via the germline V gene, CDR1 is MNHEY and CDR2 SVGEGT. V and J are truncated by 7 bases and 1 base respectively, leaving an intervening sequence of 7 bases. Measured from the cysteine to the phenylalanine, the CDR3 is 13 residues long. Only the CDR3 DNA is retained, 39 bases long and in frame from the first base. Reading the label with the study, this specimen's time point is: sample taken at primary tumor resection. The donors were some 70 patients from the lung TRACERx cohort who had early-stage, untreated non-small cell lung cancer. Whole RNA extracted from tumor and nontumor lung tissue, or from cryopreserved PBMC samples, was used for TCR sequencing without cell sorting. Only patients for whom sufficient RNA was available from at least two tumor regions were selected for TCR sequencing. Libraries were prepared through 5' RACE. Sequenced on a NextSeq 500. In the TCR library protocol, a unique molecular identifier was attached to each TCR cDNA molecule so that PCR and sequencing errors could be corrected. The published analysis was carried out like this. Decombinator tools were used for TCR identification, UMI-based error correction and CDR3 extraction. TCRs above a frequency of 2 per 1,000, corresponding to the top 1% of the tumor frequency distribution, were defined as expanded. Each repertoire was subsampled 100 times to 5,000 TCRs, after which Renyi diversity was computed with the R vegan package. CDR3 similarity networks were built from amino acid triplet string-kernel similarity, with CDR3s being connected when pairwise similarity was above 0.82. The public reads were reanalyzed by TCRdb: fastp trimming at Q25, MiXCR alignment, in-frame beta chains only. CDR3 protein sequences are deduplicated, and each keeps its most common genes and DNA. It is TCRdb's table, rather than the study itself, that gives the V and J calls and clone size. The sample profile shows about 23,000 distinct CDR3 sequences; approximately 4.7% of them were found once. The top ten constitute around 5.2% of the sample.

This clonotype was detected many times. The antigen it binds to is not known. No per-base quality is available; no much larger clone lies one base away. Recombination joined TRBV6-2 or TRBV6-3 with TRBJ2-2; the D gene cannot be named for sure. This clonotype was sampled from a male donor with early-stage non-small cell lung cancer. The specimen was PBMCs, collected at surgery. Here the CDR3 is given as CASTRQNTGELFF. The DNA sequence is TGTGCCAGCACGAGACAGAACACCGGGGAGCTGTTTTTT.